This T cell receptor beta chain was recovered during a study of blood T cell repertoires in COVID-19. Study at large: Whether acute or convalescent, the COVID-19 samples came from the United States, Italy and Spain. PBMCs, B-cell-depleted T cells, or T cells were the source of the cDNA or gDNA that made up the material.

As processed by the authors: Using reference gene primer amplification, nucleated cell counts were estimated. Only in-frame clones appear in the TCRdb table, and some are missing; sequencing was by immunoSEQ multiplex PCR. The V and J calls and clone size come from that table; D and trimming were worked out from the DNA. Of tens of thousands of clones in the sample, about 92% were seen once. This CDR3 region has 15 residues. Germline lookup yields CDR1 MNHEY and CDR2 SVGAGI. With 7 bases removed from V and 4 bases from J, the gap between germline ends came to 19 bases. The sample taken for sequencing was peripheral blood. The J gene is TRBJ1-1, the V gene TRBV6-5; the D is unclear. This receptor was identified in a woman aged 60-70 years with active COVID-19. The chain's CDR3 is CASIPSRGGGTEAFF. CDR3 DNA sequence: TGTGCCAGCATCCCCTCTCGGGGTGGTGGCACTGAAGCTTTCTTT.